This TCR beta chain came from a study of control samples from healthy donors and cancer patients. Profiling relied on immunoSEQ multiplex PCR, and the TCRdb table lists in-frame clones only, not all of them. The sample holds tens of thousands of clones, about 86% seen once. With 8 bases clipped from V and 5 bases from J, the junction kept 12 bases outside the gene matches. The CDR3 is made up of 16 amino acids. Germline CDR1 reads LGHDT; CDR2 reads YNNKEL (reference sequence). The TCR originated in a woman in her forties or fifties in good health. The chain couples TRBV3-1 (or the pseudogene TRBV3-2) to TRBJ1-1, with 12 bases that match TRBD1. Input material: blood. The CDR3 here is CASETGQGAVGTEAFF. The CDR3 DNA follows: TGTGCCAGCGAAACGGGACAGGGGGCCGTTGGGACTGAAGCTTTCTTT.